The sequence of this T cell receptor (beta chain) was determined in a study of T cells expressing NK-cell markers. Across the study: Sequencing of TCR beta repertoires drew on sorted CD3+CD56+NKG2C+, CD3+CD56+NKG2C- and CD3+CD56-NKG2C+ T cells.

The CDR3 runs to 16 residues. Germline CDR1 and CDR2: SGHVS and FNYEAQ. With respect to this clonotype: Its antigen remains unknown.

Study findings and constraints: Expanded NKG2C+ T cell clones had unclear HCMV specificity. Dominance of the CD3+CD56-NKG2C+ fraction by these clonotypes also held in four donors.

TCRdb re-called the 5' RACE reads and gives one entry per CDR3 protein, without DNA. This table holds about 170,000 distinct CDR3 sequences. This sequence originates from a man between 18 and 69 years old in good health. This sequence joins TRBV7-6 and TRBJ2-7; TCRdb proposes TRBD2, but this gene call is untestable without DNA. The sequenced sample was blood T cells: a sorted CD56 or NKG2C T cell subset, CD4+ or CD8+ T cells, or bulk PBMC T cells (not recorded which). The CDR3 here is CASRLAAGGLASEQYF.